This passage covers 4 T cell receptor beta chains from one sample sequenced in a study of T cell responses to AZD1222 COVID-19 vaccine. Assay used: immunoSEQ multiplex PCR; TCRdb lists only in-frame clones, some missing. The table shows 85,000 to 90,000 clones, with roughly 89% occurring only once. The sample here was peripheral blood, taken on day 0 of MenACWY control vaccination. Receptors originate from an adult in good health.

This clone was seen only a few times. In nucleotides, the CDR3 is TGCAGCGTTGCTCCGCAGGGGTCCAACGAGCAGTACTTC. Translation: CSVAPQGSNEQYF. This rearrangement joins TRBV29-1 to TRBJ2-7; perhaps TRBD1 as D (6 bases). V shed 4 bases and J shed 5 bases, with 15 bases lying between them. Per germline, CDR1 SQVTM and CDR2 ANQGSEA. The CDR3 runs 13 residues.

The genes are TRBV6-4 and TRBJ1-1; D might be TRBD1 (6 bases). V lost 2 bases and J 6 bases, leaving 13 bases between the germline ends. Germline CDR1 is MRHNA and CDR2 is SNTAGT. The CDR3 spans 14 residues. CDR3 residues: CASSDPLTGSEAFF. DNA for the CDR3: TGTGCCAGCAGTGACCCGCTGACAGGTTCTGAAGCTTTCTTT.

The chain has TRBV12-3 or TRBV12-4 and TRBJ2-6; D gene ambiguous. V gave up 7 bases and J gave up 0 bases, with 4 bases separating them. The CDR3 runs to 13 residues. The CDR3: CASNPSGANVLTF. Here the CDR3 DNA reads TGTGCCAGCAACCCCTCTGGGGCCAACGTCCTGACTTTC.

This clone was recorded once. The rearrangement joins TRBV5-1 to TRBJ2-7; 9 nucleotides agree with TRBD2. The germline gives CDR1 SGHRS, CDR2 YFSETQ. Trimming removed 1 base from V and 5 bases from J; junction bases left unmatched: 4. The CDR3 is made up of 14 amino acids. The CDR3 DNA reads TGCGCCAGCAGCTTGCTACTAGCGGGCGACGAGCAGTACTTC. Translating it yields CASSLLLAGDEQYF.